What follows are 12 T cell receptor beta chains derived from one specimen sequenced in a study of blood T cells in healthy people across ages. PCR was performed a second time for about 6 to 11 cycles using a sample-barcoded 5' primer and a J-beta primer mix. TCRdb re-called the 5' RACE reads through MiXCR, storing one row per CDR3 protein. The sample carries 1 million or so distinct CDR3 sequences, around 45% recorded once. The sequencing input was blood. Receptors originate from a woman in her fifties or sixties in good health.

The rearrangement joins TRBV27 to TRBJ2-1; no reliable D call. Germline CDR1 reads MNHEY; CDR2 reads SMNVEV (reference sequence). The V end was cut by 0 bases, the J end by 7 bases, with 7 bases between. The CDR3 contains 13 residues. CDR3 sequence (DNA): TGTGCCAGCAGTTTATCGACCAGTAATGAGCAGTTCTTC. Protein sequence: CASSLSTSNEQFF.

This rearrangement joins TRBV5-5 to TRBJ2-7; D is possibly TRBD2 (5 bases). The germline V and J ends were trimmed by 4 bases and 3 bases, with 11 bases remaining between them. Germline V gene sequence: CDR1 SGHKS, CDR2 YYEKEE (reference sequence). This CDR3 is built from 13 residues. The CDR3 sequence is CASSQDWIYEQYF. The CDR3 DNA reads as TGTGCCAGCAGCCAGGACTGGATCTACGAGCAGTACTTC.

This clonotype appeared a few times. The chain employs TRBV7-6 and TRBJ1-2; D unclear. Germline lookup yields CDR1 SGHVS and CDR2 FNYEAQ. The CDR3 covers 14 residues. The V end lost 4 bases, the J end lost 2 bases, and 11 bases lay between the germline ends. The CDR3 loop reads CASSSSNPNYGYTF. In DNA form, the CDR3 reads TGTGCCAGCAGCTCCTCAAACCCCAACTATGGCTACACCTTC.

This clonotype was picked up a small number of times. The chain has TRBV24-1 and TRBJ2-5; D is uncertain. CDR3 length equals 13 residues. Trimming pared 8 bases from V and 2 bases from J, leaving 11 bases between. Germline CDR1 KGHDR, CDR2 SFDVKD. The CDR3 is CATKGKLQETQYF. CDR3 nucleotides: TGTGCCACCAAAGGGAAACTGCAAGAGACCCAGTACTTC.

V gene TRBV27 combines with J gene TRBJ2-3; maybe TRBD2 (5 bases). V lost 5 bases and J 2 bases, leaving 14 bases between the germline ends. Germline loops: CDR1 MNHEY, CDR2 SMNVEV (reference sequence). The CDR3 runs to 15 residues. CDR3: CASSERTHVTDTQYF. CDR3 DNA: TGTGCCAGCAGTGAGAGGACTCATGTCACAGATACGCAGTATTTT.

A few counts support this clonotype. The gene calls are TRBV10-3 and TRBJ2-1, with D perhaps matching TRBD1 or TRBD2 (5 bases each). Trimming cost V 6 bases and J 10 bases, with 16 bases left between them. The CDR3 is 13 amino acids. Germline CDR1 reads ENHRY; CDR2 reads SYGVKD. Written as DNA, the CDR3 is TGTGCCATCAGGGAATCGGGACCACGAGAGCAGTTCTTC. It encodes CAIRESGPREQFF.

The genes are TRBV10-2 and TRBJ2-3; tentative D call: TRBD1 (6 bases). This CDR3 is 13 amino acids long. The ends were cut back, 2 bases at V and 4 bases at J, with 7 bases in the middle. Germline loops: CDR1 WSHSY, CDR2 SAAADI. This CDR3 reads CASSERQADTQYF. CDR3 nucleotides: TGCGCCAGCAGTGAGCGACAGGCAGATACGCAGTATTTT.

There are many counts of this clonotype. The DNA for the CDR3 is TGTGCCAGCACCGCCGGTGGGACCTTCTACGAGCAGTACTTC. Residues: CASTAGGTFYEQYF. This chain links TRBV12-3 or TRBV12-4 with TRBJ2-7; D is possibly TRBD1 or TRBD2 (5 bases each). The CDR3 has 14 amino acids. Between the trimmed V and J ends, which lost 7 bases and 3 bases, there was a span of 16 bases.

For the CDR3, the DNA is TGTGCCAGCAGCAAAATAGAGACCCAGTACTTC. Translated, it gives CASSKIETQYF. The rearrangement joins TRBV12-3 or TRBV12-4 to TRBJ2-5; D is unresolved. The CDR3 totals 11 residues. The V end was cut by 6 bases, the J end by 4 bases, with 6 bases between.

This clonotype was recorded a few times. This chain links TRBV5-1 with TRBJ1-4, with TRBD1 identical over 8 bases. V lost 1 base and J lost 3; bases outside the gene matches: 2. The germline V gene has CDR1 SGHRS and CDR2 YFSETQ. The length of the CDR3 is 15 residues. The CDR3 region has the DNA TGCGCCAGCAGCTTGAAGACAGGGGCTAATGAAAAACTGTTTTTT. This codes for CASSLKTGANEKLFF.

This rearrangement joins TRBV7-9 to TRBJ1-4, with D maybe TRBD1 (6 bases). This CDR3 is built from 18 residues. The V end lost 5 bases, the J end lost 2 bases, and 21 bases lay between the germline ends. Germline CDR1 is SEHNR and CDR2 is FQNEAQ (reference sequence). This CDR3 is CASSPVRTQGSTNEKLFF. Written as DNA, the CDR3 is TGTGCCAGCAGCCCCGTCCGGACACAGGGATCTACTAATGAAAAACTGTTTTTT.

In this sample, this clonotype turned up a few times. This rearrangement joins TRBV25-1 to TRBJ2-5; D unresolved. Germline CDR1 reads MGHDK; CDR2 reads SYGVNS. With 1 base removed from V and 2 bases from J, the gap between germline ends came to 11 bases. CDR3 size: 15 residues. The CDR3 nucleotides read TGTGCCAGCAGTGAATTCGGGTGGCAGCAAGAGACCCAGTACTTC. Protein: CASSEFGWQQETQYF.